These T cell receptor beta chains were read from a single sample in a study of cytomegalovirus exposure and HLA in healthy donors. Sequenced by immunoSEQ multiplex PCR; TCRdb stores in-frame clones only, minus some. The sample records roughly 130,000 clones, more than 60% being singletons. Sequenced input: PBMCs. The source is a woman aged 50 to 65 in good health and CMV-seropositive. Each CDR3 is given with its conserved first and last residue. The D gene is left open where the match is weak. Expanded clones are given a class, and other clones once, few, many or no size at all.

NA	NA	TRBV7-2	TRBJ1-1	TGTGCCAGCAGCAGCGGGCGGGGCGGTGCGACTGAAGCTTTCTTT	CASSSGRGGATEAFF
NA	NA	TRBV29-1	TRBJ2-7	TGCAGCGTTTCAGGAGGGGCATCGTCCTACGAGCAGTACTTC	CSVSGGASSYEQYF
TRBD2	NA	TRBV6-6	TRBJ2-5	TGTGCCAGCAGTCCCGGGGTAGCGGGGGGCCGGGAGACCCAGTACTTC	CASSPGVAGGRETQYF
TRBD1	NA	TRBV19	TRBJ2-7	TGTGCCAGTAGTATTAGGGACAGCTACGAGCAGTACTTC	CASSIRDSYEQYF
NA	NA	TRBV7-2	TRBJ2-7	TGTGCCAGCAGCGTCCGCTCCGGCAAAGATAGCAAGCAGTACTTC	CASSVRSGKDSKQYF
TRBD1	NA	TRBV5-1	TRBJ1-2	TGCGCCAGCAGCTTGGGGGTCGCGGGACAGATCTATGGCTACACCTTC	CASSLGVAGQIYGYTF
NA	NA	TRBV5-6	TRBJ1-5	TGTGCCAGCAGCTTGAGGGCAGGGGACGGTCATCAGCCCCAGCATTTT	CASSLRAGDGHQPQHF
NA	once	TRBV27	TRBJ2-7	TGTGCCAGCAGGGGGCGAGAGAACTACGAGCAGTACTTC	CASRGRENYEQYF
NA	NA	TRBV6-5	TRBJ1-4	TGTGCCAGCAGTTACGACACGGCCGTGAATGAAAAACTGTTTTTT	CASSYDTAVNEKLFF
TRBD2	NA	TRBV4-2	TRBJ2-5	TGTGCCAGCAGCCAAGGTGGGTCTAGCGGGGGAGAGACCCAGTACTTC	CASSQGGSSGGETQYF